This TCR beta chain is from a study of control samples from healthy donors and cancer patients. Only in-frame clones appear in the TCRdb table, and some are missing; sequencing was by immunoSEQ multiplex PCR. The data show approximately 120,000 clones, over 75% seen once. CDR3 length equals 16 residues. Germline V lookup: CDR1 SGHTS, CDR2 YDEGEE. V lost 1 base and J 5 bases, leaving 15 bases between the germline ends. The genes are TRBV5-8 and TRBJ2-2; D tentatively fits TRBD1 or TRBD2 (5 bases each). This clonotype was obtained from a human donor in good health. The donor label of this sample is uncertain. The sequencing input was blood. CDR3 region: CASSLYGGLSTGELFF. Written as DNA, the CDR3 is TGTGCCAGCAGCTTGTATGGGGGTTTGAGTACCGGGGAGCTGTTTTTT.